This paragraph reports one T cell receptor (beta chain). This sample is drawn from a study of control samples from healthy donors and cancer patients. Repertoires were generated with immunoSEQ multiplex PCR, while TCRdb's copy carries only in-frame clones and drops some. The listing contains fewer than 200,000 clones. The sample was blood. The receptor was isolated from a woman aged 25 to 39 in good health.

The CDR3 here is CAISGKAGGNSDEQYF. For the CDR3, the DNA is TGTGCCATCAGTGGGAAGGCCGGGGGAAATAGTGACGAGCAGTACTTC. This chain connects TRBV10-3 to TRBJ2-7, with a weak D call TRBD2 (6 bases). The CDR3 consists of 16 residues. V gave up 4 bases and J gave up 5 bases, with 21 bases separating them. The germline CDR1 and CDR2 sequences are ENHRY and SYGVKD.